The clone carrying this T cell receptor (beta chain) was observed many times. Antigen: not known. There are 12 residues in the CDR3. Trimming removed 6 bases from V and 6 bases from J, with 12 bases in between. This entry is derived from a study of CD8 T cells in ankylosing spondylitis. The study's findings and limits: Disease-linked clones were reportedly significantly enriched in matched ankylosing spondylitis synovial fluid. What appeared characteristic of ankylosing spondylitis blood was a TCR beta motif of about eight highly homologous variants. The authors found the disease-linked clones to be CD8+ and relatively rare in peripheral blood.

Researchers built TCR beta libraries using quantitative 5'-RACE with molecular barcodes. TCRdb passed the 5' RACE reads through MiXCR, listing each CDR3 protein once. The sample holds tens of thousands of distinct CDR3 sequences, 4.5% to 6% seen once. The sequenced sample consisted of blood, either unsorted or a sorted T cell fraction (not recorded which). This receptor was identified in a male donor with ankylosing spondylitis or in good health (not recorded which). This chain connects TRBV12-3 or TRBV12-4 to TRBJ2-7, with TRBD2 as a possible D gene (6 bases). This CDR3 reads CASSPGRREQYF. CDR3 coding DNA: TGTGCCAGCAGCCCAGGGAGGCGCGAGCAGTACTTC.